Given below is one T cell receptor (beta chain) in context. Its antigen is unknown. The source of the sample is a study of T cell responses to AZD1222 COVID-19 vaccine. Germline V gene lookup returns CDR1 SNHLY and CDR2 FYNNEI. With 1 base clipped from V and 6 bases from J, the junction kept 3 bases outside the gene matches. The CDR3 loop spans 15 amino acids. The data were produced by immunoSEQ multiplex PCR, yet TCRdb's version contains in-frame clones alone and is incomplete. Of 150,000 to 200,000 clones in the sample, about 93% were seen once. The study, taken as a whole, reports: Just a handful of AZD1222 recipients tested seropositive at baseline. The donor cohort was predominantly white British with a female majority, and clonal diversity may have been underestimated.

This receptor was taken from an adult who received the MenACWY meningococcal vaccine as a control. The chain recombines TRBV2 with TRBJ2-1; 10 nucleotides match TRBD2. The sample here was peripheral blood, taken 28 days after the second dose of the MenACWY control vaccine. The CDR3 DNA reads TGTGCCAGCAGTGAAGGTAGCGGGGGGACCAATGAGCAGTTCTTC. Its translation is CASSEGSGGTNEQFF. The variable domain in full, completed from reference TRBV2 and TRBJ2-1, reads EPEVTQTPSHQVTQMGQEVILRCVPISNHLYFYWYRQILGQKVEFLVSFYNNEISEKSEIFDDQFSVERPDGSNFTLKIRSTKLEDSAMYFCASSEGSGGTNEQFFGPGTRLTVL.